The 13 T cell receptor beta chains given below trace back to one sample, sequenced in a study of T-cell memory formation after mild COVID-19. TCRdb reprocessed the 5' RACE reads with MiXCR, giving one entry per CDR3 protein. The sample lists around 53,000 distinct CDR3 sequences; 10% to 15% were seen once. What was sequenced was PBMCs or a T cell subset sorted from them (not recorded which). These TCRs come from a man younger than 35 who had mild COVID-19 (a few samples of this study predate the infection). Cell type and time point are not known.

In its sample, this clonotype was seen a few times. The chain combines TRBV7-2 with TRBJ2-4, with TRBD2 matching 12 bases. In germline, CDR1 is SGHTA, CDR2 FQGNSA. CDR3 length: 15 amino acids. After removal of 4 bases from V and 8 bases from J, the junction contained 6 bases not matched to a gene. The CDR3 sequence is CASSSSGGAFYIQYF. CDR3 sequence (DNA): TGTGCCAGCAGCTCTAGCGGGGGGGCCTTTTACATTCAGTACTTC.

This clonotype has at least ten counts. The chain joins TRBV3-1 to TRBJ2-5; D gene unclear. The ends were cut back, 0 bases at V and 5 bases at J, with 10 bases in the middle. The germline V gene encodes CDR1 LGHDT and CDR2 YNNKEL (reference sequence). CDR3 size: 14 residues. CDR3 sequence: CASSQDIMIETQYF. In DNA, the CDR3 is TGTGCCAGCAGCCAAGATATCATGATCGAGACCCAGTACTTC.

The CDR3 DNA sequence: TGTGCCAGCAGACTAGGTGGGGAGTCACCCCTCCACTTT. Amino acids: CASRLGGESPLHF. V usage is TRBV12-3 or TRBV12-4 and J usage is TRBJ1-6; D not resolved. CDR3 length equals 13 residues. V was trimmed by 6 bases and J by 10 bases, leaving 13 bases between them.

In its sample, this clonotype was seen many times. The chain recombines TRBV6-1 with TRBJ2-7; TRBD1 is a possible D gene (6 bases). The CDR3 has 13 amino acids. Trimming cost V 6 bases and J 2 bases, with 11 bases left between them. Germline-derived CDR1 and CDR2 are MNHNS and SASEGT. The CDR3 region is CASRGQQTYEQYF. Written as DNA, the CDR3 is TGTGCCAGCAGAGGACAGCAAACCTACGAGCAGTACTTC.

The CDR3 sequence is CASSLFAAGRSLDYGYTF. In DNA, the CDR3 is TGTGCCAGCAGTTTATTCGCGGCAGGGAGGAGTTTAGACTATGGCTACACCTTC. The gene calls are TRBV27 and TRBJ1-2; weak D call: TRBD1 (5 bases). The CDR3 has 18 residues. Trimming took 1 base from V and 3 from J, leaving 21 bases between them. Germline V gene data show CDR1 as MNHEY and CDR2 as SMNVEV (reference sequence).

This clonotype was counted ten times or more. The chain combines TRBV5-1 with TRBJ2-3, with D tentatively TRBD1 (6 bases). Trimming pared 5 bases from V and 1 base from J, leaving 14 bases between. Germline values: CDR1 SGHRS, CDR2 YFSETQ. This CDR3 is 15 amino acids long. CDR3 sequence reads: CASSRSGVGTDTQYF. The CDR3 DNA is TGCGCCAGCAGTCGCTCAGGGGTCGGCACAGATACGCAGTATTTT.

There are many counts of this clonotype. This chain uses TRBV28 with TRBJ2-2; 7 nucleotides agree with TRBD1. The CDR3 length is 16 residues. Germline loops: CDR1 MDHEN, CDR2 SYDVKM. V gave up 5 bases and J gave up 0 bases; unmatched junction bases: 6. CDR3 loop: CASSPGDRANTGELFF. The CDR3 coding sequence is TGTGCCAGCAGTCCAGGGGACAGAGCGAACACCGGGGAGCTGTTTTTT.

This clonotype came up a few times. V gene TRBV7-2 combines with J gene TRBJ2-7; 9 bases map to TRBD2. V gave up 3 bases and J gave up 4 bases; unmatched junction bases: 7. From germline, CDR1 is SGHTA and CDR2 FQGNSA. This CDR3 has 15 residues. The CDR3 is CASSFSPSGEYEQYV. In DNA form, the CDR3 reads TGTGCCAGCAGCTTTAGCCCTAGCGGGGAATACGAGCAGTACGTC.

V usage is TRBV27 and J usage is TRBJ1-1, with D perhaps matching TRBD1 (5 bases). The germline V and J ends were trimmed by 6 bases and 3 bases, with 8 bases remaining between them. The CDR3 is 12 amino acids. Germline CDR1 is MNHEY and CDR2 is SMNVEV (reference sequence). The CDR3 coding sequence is TGTGCCAGCAGGGGGCGGTACACTGAAGCTTTCTTT. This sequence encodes CASRGRYTEAFF.

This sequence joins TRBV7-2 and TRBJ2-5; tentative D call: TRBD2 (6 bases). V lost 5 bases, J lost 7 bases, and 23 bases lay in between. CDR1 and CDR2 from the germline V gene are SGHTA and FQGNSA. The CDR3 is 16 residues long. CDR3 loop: CASSLTDPAWGGTQYF. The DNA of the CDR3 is TGTGCCAGCAGCCTAACGGACCCAGCATGGGGAGGGACCCAGTACTTC.

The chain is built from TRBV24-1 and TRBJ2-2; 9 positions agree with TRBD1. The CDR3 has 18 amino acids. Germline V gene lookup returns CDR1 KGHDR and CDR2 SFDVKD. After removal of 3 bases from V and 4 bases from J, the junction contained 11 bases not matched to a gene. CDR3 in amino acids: CATSDPSMGQGGTGELFF. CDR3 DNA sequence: TGTGCCACCAGTGATCCCTCGATGGGACAGGGAGGCACCGGGGAGCTGTTTTTT.

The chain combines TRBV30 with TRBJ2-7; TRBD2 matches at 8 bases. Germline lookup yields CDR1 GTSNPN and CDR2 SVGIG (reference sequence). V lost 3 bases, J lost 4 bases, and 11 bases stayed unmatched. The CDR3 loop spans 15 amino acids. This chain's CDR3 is CAWSPPGGGPYEQYF. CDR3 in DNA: TGTGCCTGGAGCCCCCCGGGAGGGGGGCCGTACGAGCAGTACTTC.

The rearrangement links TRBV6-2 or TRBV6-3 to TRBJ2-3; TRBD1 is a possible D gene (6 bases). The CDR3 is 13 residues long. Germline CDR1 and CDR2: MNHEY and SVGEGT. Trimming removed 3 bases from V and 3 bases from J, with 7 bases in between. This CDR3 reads CASSYTGTDTQYF. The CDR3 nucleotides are TGTGCCAGCAGTTATACAGGGACAGATACGCAGTATTTT.